Detailed here is one TCR beta chain. This sample was taken from a study of radiation and T cells in renal cell carcinoma. CDR1 and CDR2 from the germline V gene are SQVTM and ANQGSEA. The CDR3 covers 15 residues. Trimming stripped 4 bases from V and 0 bases from J, with 12 bases between. The table came from immunoSEQ multiplex PCR; TCRdb's copy has only in-frame clones and leaves some out. The sample has 70,000 or so clones, roughly 87% seen once. Specified time point: blood 2 weeks post-SBRT. Treatment: 15 Gy SBRT to primary tumor, nephrectomy 4 weeks later. The material was blood, obtained from a patient whose treatment included radiotherapy and nephrectomy. The sequence came from a man between 60 and 75 years old with renal cell carcinoma. The chain employs TRBV29-1 and TRBJ2-2; no clear D. Here the CDR3 reads CSVVESLTNTGELFF. The CDR3 DNA sequence: TGCAGCGTTGTAGAGAGCCTAACGAACACCGGGGAGCTGTTTTTT.